The clone carrying this T cell receptor beta chain was counted only a few times. This sample is part of a study of blood T cell repertoires in COVID-19. At the level of the study: Some COVID-19 samples were acute and others convalescent; all came from the United States, Italy and Spain.

V lost 4 bases to trimming and J lost 2 bases, with 10 bases between them. The CDR3 sequence is 14 residues long. Germline CDR1 SGHRS, CDR2 YFSETQ. Authors' data handling: Amplified reference gene primers provided the basis for estimating nucleated cell counts. Sequencing used immunoSEQ multiplex PCR; TCRdb keeps in-frame clones, though not all of them. V, J and clone size reflect that table, while D and trimming were determined from the DNA. The sample yields 250,000 or so clones, more than 75% seen once. This TCR was sampled from a woman aged 40 to 55 who had recovered from COVID-19. The specimen sequenced was peripheral blood. J is TRBJ1-5 and V is TRBV5-1; D unclear. Here the CDR3 DNA reads TGCGCCAGCAGCGTGAGTTTGGGCAATCAGCCCCAGCATTTT. Protein: CASSVSLGNQPQHF.